The clone carrying this T cell receptor beta chain was detected many times. The CDR3 consists of 13 residues. Trimming took off 6 bases at V and 8 bases at J, with 13 bases between the two ends. CDR1 is MNHNS and CDR2 is SASEGT in the germline V gene. These data originate in a study of T cells in Graves' hyperthyroidism and ophthalmopathy. Researchers took RNA transcripts and amplified the TCR beta CDR3 regions from them. With the HTBI primer set, the TCR CDR3 went through a first round of RT-PCR. TCRdb independently ran MiXCR on the multiplex PCR reads; one entry per CDR3 protein. The table shows some 560,000 distinct CDR3 sequences, with about a sixth occurring only once.

The V gene is TRBV6-1, the J gene TRBJ2-2, with D perhaps matching TRBD1 (5 bases). Sequenced sample: blood. The TCR was taken from a woman aged 30 to 39 with Graves' hyperthyroidism. The CDR3 protein is CASSLRQLGELFF. In DNA, the CDR3 is TGTGCCAGCAGCTTAAGACAGCTAGGGGAGCTGTTTTTT.